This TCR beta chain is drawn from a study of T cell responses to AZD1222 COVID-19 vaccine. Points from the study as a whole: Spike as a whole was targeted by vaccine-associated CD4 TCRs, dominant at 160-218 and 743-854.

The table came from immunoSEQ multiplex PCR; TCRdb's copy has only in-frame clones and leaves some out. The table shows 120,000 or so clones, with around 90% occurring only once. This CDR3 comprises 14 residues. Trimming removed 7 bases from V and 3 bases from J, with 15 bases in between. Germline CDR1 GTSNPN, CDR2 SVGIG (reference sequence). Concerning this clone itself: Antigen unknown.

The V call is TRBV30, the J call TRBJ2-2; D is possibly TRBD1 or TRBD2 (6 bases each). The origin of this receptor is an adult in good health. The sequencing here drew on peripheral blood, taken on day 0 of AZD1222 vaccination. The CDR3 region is CAFQGTPYTGELFF. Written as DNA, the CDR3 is TGTGCCTTTCAGGGGACTCCGTACACCGGGGAGCTGTTTTTT.